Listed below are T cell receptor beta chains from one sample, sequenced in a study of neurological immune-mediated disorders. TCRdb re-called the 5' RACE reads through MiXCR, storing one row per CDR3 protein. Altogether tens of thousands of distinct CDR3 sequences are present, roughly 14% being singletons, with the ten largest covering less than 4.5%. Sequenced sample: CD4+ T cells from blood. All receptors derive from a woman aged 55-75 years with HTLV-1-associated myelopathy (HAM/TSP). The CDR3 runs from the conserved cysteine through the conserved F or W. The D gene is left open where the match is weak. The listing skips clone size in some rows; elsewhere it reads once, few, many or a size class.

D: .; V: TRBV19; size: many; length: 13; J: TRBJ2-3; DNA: TGTGCCACCCACGGGGCAGCCACAGATACGCAGTATTTT; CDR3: CATHGAATDTQYF
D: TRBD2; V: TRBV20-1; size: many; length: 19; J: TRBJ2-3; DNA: TGCAGTGCCCCTGGGCCACTAGCGGGGGGCATCTCTAGCACAGATACGCAGTATTTT; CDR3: CSAPGPLAGGISSTDTQYF
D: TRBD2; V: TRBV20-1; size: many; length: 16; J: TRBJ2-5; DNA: TGCAGTGCTAGAGATCGGGCTAGCGGGGGGGGAGAGACCCAGTACTTC; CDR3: CSARDRASGGGETQYF
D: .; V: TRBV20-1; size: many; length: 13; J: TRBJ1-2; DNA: TGCAGTGCCTGGAGAAGCTCCTTTTATGGCTACACCTTC; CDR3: CSAWRSSFYGYTF
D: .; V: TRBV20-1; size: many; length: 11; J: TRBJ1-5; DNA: TGCAGTGCCGGGGACAATCAGCCCCAGCATTTT; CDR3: CSAGDNQPQHF
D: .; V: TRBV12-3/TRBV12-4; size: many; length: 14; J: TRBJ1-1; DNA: TGTGCCAGCAGTTTAGGGGGTCGGAACACTGAAGCTTTCTTT; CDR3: CASSLGGRNTEAFF
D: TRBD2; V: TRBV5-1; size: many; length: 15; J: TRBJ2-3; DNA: TGCGCCAGCAGCTCCCTTGGGGGGGGCACAGATACGCAGTATTTT; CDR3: CASSSLGGGTDTQYF
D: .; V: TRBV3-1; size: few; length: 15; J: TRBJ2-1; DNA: TGTGCCAGCAGCCAAGATAGGGGGGGGTACAATGAGCAGTTCTTC; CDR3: CASSQDRGGYNEQFF
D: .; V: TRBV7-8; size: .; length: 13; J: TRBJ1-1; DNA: TGTGCCAGCAGCTTCTCCTTGGACACTGAAGCTTTCTTT; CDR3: CASSFSLDTEAFF
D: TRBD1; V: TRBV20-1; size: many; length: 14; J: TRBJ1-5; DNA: TGCAGTGCTCGACAGGGAAGGAAGGATCAGCCCCAGCATTTT; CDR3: CSARQGRKDQPQHF
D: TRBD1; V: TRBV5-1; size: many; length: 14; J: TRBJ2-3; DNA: TGCGCCAGCAGCCGGACAGGGTTGACAGATACGCAGTATTTT; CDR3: CASSRTGLTDTQYF
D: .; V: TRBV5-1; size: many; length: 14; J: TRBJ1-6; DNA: TGCGCCAGCAGCTTGGGACAGTCCAATTCACCCCTCCACTTT; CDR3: CASSLGQSNSPLHF
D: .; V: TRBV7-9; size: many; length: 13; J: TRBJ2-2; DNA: TGTGCCAGCAGCTTCGAGAACACCGGGGAGCTGTTTTTT; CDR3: CASSFENTGELFF
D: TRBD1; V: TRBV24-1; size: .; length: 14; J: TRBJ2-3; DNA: TGTGCCTCCCAAGACAGGGCCTACACAGATACGCAGTATTTT; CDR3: CASQDRAYTDTQYF
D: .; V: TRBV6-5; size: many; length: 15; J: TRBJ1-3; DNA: TGTGCCAGCAGCCGACAGACGCCAACTGGAAACACCATATATTTT; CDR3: CASSRQTPTGNTIYF
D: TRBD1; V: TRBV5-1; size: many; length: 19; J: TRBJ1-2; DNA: TGCGCCAGCAGCTTGTTCCGGATGCCCGTGGGGACAGGGGGAAGCGGCTACACCTTC; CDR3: CASSLFRMPVGTGGSGYTF
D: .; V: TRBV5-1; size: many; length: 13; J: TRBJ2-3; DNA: TGCGCCAGCAGCCTGGAGATCTCAGATACGCAGTATTTT; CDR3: CASSLEISDTQYF
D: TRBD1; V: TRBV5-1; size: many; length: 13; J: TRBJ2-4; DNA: TGCGCCAGCAGCTTATACAGGGGAAACATTCAGTACTTC; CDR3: CASSLYRGNIQYF
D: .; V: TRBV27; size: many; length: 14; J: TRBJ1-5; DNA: TGTGCCAGCAGTAATCAGGATAGCAATCAGCCCCAGCATTTT; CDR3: CASSNQDSNQPQHF
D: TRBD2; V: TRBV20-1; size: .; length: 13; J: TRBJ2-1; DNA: TGCAGTGTTAGAGCGGGAACTTACAATGAGCAGTTCTTC; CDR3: CSVRAGTYNEQFF
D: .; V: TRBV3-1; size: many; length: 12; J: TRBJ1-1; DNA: TGTGCCAGCAGCCAAGTAACAGGGCAAGCTTTCTTT; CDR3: CASSQVTGQAFF
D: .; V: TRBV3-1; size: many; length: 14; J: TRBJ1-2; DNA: TGTGCCAGCAGCCCCGATCGCAGGAACTATGGCTACACCTTC; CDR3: CASSPDRRNYGYTF
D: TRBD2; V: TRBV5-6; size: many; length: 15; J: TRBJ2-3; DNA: TGTGCCAGCAGCTTGAAGTTAGCGGGGGTAGATACGCAGTATTTT; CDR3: CASSLKLAGVDTQYF
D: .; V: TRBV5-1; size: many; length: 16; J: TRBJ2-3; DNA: TGCGCCAGCAGCTTGGCTCGACTTGCGGGCACAGATACGCAGTATTTT; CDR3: CASSLARLAGTDTQYF
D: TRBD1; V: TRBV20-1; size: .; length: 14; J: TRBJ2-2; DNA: TGCAGTGCTAGGGGGACAGGGAACACCGGGGAGCTGTTTTTT; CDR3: CSARGTGNTGELFF
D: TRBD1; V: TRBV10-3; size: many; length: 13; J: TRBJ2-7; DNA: TGTGCCATCAGTGAAGGGACAGGGCGGCAGCAGTACTTC; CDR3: CAISEGTGRQQYF
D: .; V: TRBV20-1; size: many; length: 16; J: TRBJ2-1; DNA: TGCAGTGCTAGAGATTTACAGGGCAGCTCCTACAATGAGCAGTTCTTC; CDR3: CSARDLQGSSYNEQFF
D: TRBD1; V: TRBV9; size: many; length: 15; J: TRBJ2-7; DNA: TGTGCCAGCAGCAGAGCCCCGGGACAGGGGACCGAGCAGTACTTC; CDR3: CASSRAPGQGTEQYF
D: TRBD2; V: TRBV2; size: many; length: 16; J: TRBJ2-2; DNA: TGTGCCAGCAGTGGGCTGGGACTAGCAAACACCGGGGAGCTGTTTTTT; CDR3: CASSGLGLANTGELFF
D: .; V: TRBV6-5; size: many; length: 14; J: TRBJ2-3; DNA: TGTGCCAGCAGTCGACAGCAAAGCACAGATACGCAGTATTTT; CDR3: CASSRQQSTDTQYF
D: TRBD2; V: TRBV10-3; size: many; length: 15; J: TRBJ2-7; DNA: TGTGCCATCAGTGTGGAGCGGGGGGAAAGGTACGAGCAGTACTTC; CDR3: CAISVERGERYEQYF
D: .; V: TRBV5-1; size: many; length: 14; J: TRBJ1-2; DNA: TGCGCCAGCAGCTTGGAGGCAGGGAGCTATGGCTACACCTTC; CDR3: CASSLEAGSYGYTF
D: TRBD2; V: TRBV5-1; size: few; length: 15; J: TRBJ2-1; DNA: TGCGCCAGCAGCTCCAGCGGGGGGTCCTACAATGAGCAGTTCTTC; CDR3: CASSSSGGSYNEQFF
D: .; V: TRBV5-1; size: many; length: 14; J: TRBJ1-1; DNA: TGCGCCAGCAGCTTGAAGGGGCGCGACACTGAAGCTTTCTTT; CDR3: CASSLKGRDTEAFF
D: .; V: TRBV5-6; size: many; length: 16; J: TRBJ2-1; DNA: TGTGCCAGCAGGGTCTCTGGGGGGACACCATACAATGAGCAGTTCTTC; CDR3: CASRVSGGTPYNEQFF
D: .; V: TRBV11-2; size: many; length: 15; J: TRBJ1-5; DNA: TGTGCCAGCAGCTTAGGGGGGGCCCCCCATCAGCCCCAGCATTTT; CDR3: CASSLGGAPHQPQHF
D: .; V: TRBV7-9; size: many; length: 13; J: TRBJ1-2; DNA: TGTGCCAGCAGCTTAGAGATCACCGAGGGCTACACCTTC; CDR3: CASSLEITEGYTF
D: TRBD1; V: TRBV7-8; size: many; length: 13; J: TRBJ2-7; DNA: TGTGCCAGCAGCTTTGGGACAGGTGGAGAGCTGTACTTC; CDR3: CASSFGTGGELYF
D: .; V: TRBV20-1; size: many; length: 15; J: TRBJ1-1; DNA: TGCAGTGCTAGAGGGGGGCTCCGGACGAACACTGAAGCTTTCTTT; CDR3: CSARGGLRTNTEAFF